These T cell receptor beta chains were read from a single sample in a study of T cell clones after liver transplantation. Method: immunoSEQ multiplex PCR; TCRdb's copy keeps in-frame clones and lacks some. The sample has 75,000 to 95,000 clones, less than 90% seen once. The sample consisted of CD4+ T cells from blood, taken less than 50 months after liver transplant. The receptors come from a human patient who received a liver transplant. The T cells may come from the graft donor. CDR3s include the opening cysteine and the closing phenylalanine or tryptophan. A D gene is named only where the DNA matches it firmly. Size tells how often a clone was seen (once, few, many) or the class of an expanded clone, and some rows leave it out.

>TRBV5-4|-|TRBJ2-5|-
CASSLRQPGETQYF
TGTGCCAGCAGCTTGAGGCAGCCTGGAGAGACCCAGTACTTC
>TRBV4-1|-|TRBJ2-1|-
CASSQDGPGAYNEQFF
TGCGCCAGCAGCCAAGATGGCCCGGGAGCCTACAATGAGCAGTTCTTC
>TRBV7-2|TRBD1|TRBJ2-2|-
CASKGGTGAPSMTGELFF
TGTGCCAGCAAAGGAGGTACAGGGGCCCCGAGTATGACCGGGGAGCTGTTTTTT
>TRBV5-5|-|TRBJ1-5|once
CASSFDSNQPQHF
TGTGCCAGCAGCTTTGATAGCAATCAGCCCCAGCATTTT
>TRBV6-1|TRBD1|TRBJ1-2|few
CASSQGANYGYTF
TGTGCCAGCAGTCAGGGGGCAAACTATGGCTACACCTTC
>TRBV10-3|TRBD1|TRBJ1-5|-
CATSDRERQPQHF
TGTGCCACCTCGGACAGGGAGAGGCAGCCCCAGCATTTT
>TRBV19|-|TRBJ1-1|-
CASSPGLSVGTEAFF
TGTGCCAGTAGTCCGGGACTTTCGGTTGGCACTGAAGCTTTCTTT
>TRBV30|-|TRBJ1-3|-
CAWSVRQGQTGNTIYF
TGTGCCTGGAGTGTCAGGCAGGGGCAGACTGGAAACACCATATATTTT
>TRBV21-1|-|TRBJ2-7|-
CASSKKGPFTATSYEQYF
TGTGCCAGCAGCAAAAAGGGGCCCTTTACAGCGACCTCCTACGAGCAGTACTTC
>TRBV29-1|-|TRBJ1-2|once
CSVEDGYTF
TGCAGCGTTGAAGATGGCTACACCTTC
>TRBV6-6|TRBD1|TRBJ2-1|-
CASSSNTGGNEQFF
TGTGCCAGCAGTTCGAACACAGGGGGCAATGAGCAGTTCTTC
>TRBV4-1|TRBD2|TRBJ2-2|-
CASSRTGTSGIGGELFF
TGCGCCAGCAGCCGGACCGGGACTAGCGGGATTGGCGGGGAGCTGTTTTTT
>TRBV10-3|TRBD2|TRBJ2-7|-
CAISPFGAGVEEQYF
TGTGCCATCAGCCCCTTTGGAGCGGGAGTTGAGGAGCAGTACTTC
>TRBV20-1|-|TRBJ2-1|-
CSASSYNEQFF
TGCAGTGCTAGTTCCTACAATGAGCAGTTCTTC
>TRBV9|TRBD2|TRBJ2-3|once
CASSGVLAGATDTQYF
TGTGCCAGCAGCGGGGTACTAGCGGGGGCTACAGATACGCAGTATTTT
>TRBV11-2|TRBD1|TRBJ2-7|-
CASSVDRDYEQYF
TGTGCCAGCAGTGTCGACAGGGACTACGAGCAGTACTTC
>TRBV5-4|TRBD1|TRBJ1-1|-
CASSVRQGTNTEAFF
TGTGCCAGCAGCGTCAGACAGGGAACAAACACTGAAGCTTTCTTT
>TRBV18|TRBD1|TRBJ1-2|-
CASVPGQENYGYTF
TGTGCCAGCGTTCCCGGACAGGAGAACTATGGCTACACCTTC
>TRBV10-3|TRBD1|TRBJ2-7|-
CAISRDREYEQYF
TGTGCCATCAGCAGGGACAGGGAATACGAGCAGTACTTC
>TRBV7-9|TRBD2|TRBJ2-4|-
CASSLAGGLKNIQYF
TGTGCCAGCAGTTTAGCGGGAGGTCTGAAAAACATTCAGTACTTC
>TRBV5-1|-|TRBJ2-1|once
CASRLDSTPPNEQFF
TGCGCCAGCAGGCTCGACTCAACCCCCCCCAATGAGCAGTTCTTC
>TRBV28|-|TRBJ2-2|-
CASNGGGGTGELFF
TGTGCCAGCAACGGAGGAGGGGGGACCGGGGAGCTGTTTTTT
>TRBV5-1|-|TRBJ2-2|few
CASKEGGPGELFF
TGCGCCAGCAAGGAGGGGGGACCAGGGGAGCTGTTTTTT
>TRBV6-1|-|TRBJ2-3|-
CASSEVGGALTDTQYF
TGTGCCAGCAGTGAGGTGGGGGGAGCGTTAACAGATACGCAGTATTTT
>TRBV7-2|-|TRBJ2-2|once
CASSLVQFNTGELFF
TGTGCCAGCAGCTTAGTCCAGTTTAACACCGGGGAGCTGTTTTTT
>TRBV18|-|TRBJ2-7|once
CASSPKASTISYEQYF
TGTGCCAGCTCACCGAAGGCCTCGACGATATCCTACGAGCAGTACTTC
>TRBV27|-|TRBJ2-5|-
CASRPSLILETQYF
TGTGCCAGCAGACCCTCACTGATCCTAGAGACCCAGTACTTC
>TRBV9|TRBD1|TRBJ2-3|-
CASSAGGQGSTDTQYF
TGTGCCAGCAGCGCAGGAGGACAGGGTAGCACAGATACGCAGTATTTT
>TRBV7-2|TRBD2|TRBJ2-1|-
CASSPLRGGVNEQFF
TGTGCCAGCAGCCCCCTGCGGGGGGGGGTCAATGAGCAGTTCTTC
>TRBV7-6|-|TRBJ1-3|-
CASSLAPGAGNTIYF
TGTGCCAGCAGCTTAGCTCCAGGGGCCGGAAACACCATATATTTT
>TRBV23-1|-|TRBJ2-7|-
CASRPDSSYEQYF
TGCGCCAGCAGGCCCGACAGTTCCTACGAGCAGTACTTC
>TRBV19|-|TRBJ2-1|few
CASSATWANEQFF
TGTGCCAGTAGTGCGACATGGGCCAATGAGCAGTTCTTC
>TRBV2|-|TRBJ2-3|once
CASSPSADTQYF
TGTGCCAGCAGTCCCTCAGCAGATACGCAGTATTTT
>TRBV5-4|-|TRBJ2-7|-
CASSRDQVGLSYEQYF
TGTGCCAGCAGCCGAGACCAAGTAGGCCTATCCTACGAGCAGTACTTC
>TRBV28|-|TRBJ2-3|-
CASSRSGTDTQYF
TGTGCCAGCAGTAGGTCGGGCACAGATACGCAGTATTTT
>TRBV28|-|TRBJ2-1|-
CASSSPGRKGDEQFF
TGTGCCAGCAGTTCCCCGGGTAGAAAAGGGGATGAGCAGTTCTTC
>TRBV5-1|TRBD2|TRBJ2-5|once
CASSSRAGGGETQYF
TGCGCCAGCAGCTCGCGTGCGGGGGGCGGTGAGACCCAGTACTTC
>TRBV6-1|-|TRBJ2-2|-
CASSSGEGGRRELFF
TGTGCCAGCAGTTCCGGGGAAGGGGGACGCCGGGAGCTGTTTTTT
>TRBV19|TRBD1|TRBJ1-1|-
CASSDRVNTEAFF
TGTGCCAGTAGCGACAGGGTGAACACTGAAGCTTTCTTT
>TRBV4-1|-|TRBJ2-7|few
CASKPTTGLYEQYF
TGCGCCAGCAAGCCTACGACAGGTTTGTACGAGCAGTACTTC
>TRBV7-8|-|TRBJ1-1|-
CASSLVSGLNTEAFF
TGTGCCAGCAGCTTAGTCTCGGGGCTGAACACTGAAGCTTTCTTT
>TRBV28|-|TRBJ1-3|-
CASSLWDGPRSGNTIYF
TGTGCCAGCAGTTTATGGGATGGGCCCCGGTCTGGAAACACCATATATTTT
>TRBV5-1|TRBD1|TRBJ1-2|-
CASTPDRGNYGYTF
TGCGCCAGCACCCCGGACAGGGGAAACTATGGCTACACCTTC
>TRBV7-2|-|TRBJ2-5|-
CASSLVERAPTPGGETQYF
TGTGCCAGCAGCTTAGTTGAGAGGGCCCCTACTCCCGGTGGGGAGACCCAGTACTTC
>TRBV6-6|-|TRBJ2-3|-
CASSYPGRVSTDTQYF
TGTGCCAGCAGTTACCCGGGGCGCGTCAGCACAGATACGCAGTATTTT
>TRBV10-3|TRBD2|TRBJ2-7|-
CAGGEGWQQYF
TGTGCCGGCGGGGAGGGGTGGCAGCAGTACTTC
>TRBV5-4|TRBD1|TRBJ1-4|-
CASSATGIEKLFF
TGTGCCAGCAGCGCGACAGGGATCGAAAAACTGTTTTTT
>TRBV7-2|-|TRBJ2-1|-
CASTLEDGGWGNEQFF
TGTGCCAGCACCCTCGAAGACGGGGGATGGGGCAATGAGCAGTTCTTC
>TRBV5-4|-|TRBJ2-7|-
CASSSRTDPYEQYF
TGTGCCAGCAGCTCCCGGACAGATCCCTACGAGCAGTACTTC
>TRBV5-1|-|TRBJ1-1|-
CASSLQLGGDTEAFF
TGCGCCAGCAGCTTGCAGTTGGGTGGGGACACTGAAGCTTTCTTT
>TRBV5-6|TRBD1|TRBJ1-2|-
CASSLVPGQGSSGYTF
TGTGCCAGCAGCTTGGTTCCGGGACAGGGGTCGTCGGGCTACACCTTC